This entry lists 14 T cell receptor beta chains sequenced from one sample in a study of T cell changes during pregnancy in multiple sclerosis. Sequencing used immunoSEQ multiplex PCR; TCRdb keeps in-frame clones, though not all of them. The data show about 50,000 clones, about 90% seen once. Sequencing was performed on peripheral blood, taken after pregnancy. Every receptor here comes from a female donor in good health, enrolled as a control in a pregnancy study.

This clone occurred once. The chain couples TRBV30 to TRBJ1-5; no clear D. The CDR3 is 15 amino acids. Germline lookup yields CDR1 GTSNPN and CDR2 SVGIG (reference sequence). V was trimmed by 0 bases and J by 4 bases, leaving 13 bases between them. The CDR3 sequence: CAWSVHGPGNQPQHF. The CDR3, as DNA: TGTGCCTGGAGTGTACACGGGCCGGGAAATCAGCCCCAGCATTTT.

The chain has TRBV15 and TRBJ2-7; D gene ambiguous. Deletions cut 5 bases from V and 2 bases from J, with 10 bases between. The CDR3 consists of 13 residues. Germline V lookup: CDR1 LNHNV, CDR2 YYDKDF (reference sequence). DNA of the CDR3: TGTGCCACCAGCCGCGATGTGACCTACGAGCAGTACTTC. Translating gives CATSRDVTYEQYF.

V usage is TRBV18 and J usage is TRBJ2-7; 7 nucleotides agree with TRBD1. Per germline, CDR1 KGHSH and CDR2 LQKENI. Unmatched junction bases numbered 9, after V lost 3 bases and J lost 1 base. The CDR3 is 16 residues long. CDR3 sequence: CASSPRPGTASYEQYF. The CDR3 DNA sequence: TGTGCCAGCTCACCCCGGCCCGGGACAGCTTCCTACGAGCAGTACTTC.

The chain uses TRBV28 and TRBJ1-2, with D perhaps TRBD1 (5 bases). The length of the CDR3 is 13 residues. The germline gives CDR1 MDHEN, CDR2 SYDVKM. The V and J ends lost 6 bases and 0 bases respectively, with 8 bases between them. The CDR3 sequence: CASSQDTNYGYTF. DNA of the CDR3: TGTGCCAGCAGCCAGGACACTAACTATGGCTACACCTTC.

This clone appeared a single time. A read error may account for a junction end that differs from germline. This chain links TRBV4-3 with TRBJ1-1; D gene unclear. CDR3 length: 15 residues. From germline, CDR1 is LGHNA and CDR2 YSLEER. The CDR3 sequence is CASSQDPIQNAEAFF. The CDR3 coding sequence is TGCGCCAGCAGCCAAGACCCCATACAGAACGCTGAAGCTTTCTTT.

J is TRBJ2-7 and V is TRBV18, with TRBD2 as a possible D gene (6 bases). CDR1 is KGHSH, CDR2 LQKENI, per germline. The CDR3 runs to 16 residues. Trimming removed 3 bases from V and 3 bases from J, with 18 bases in between. For the CDR3, the DNA is TGTGCCAGCTCACCGGAGGAGGGTCTAGGACACTACGAGCAGTACTTC. It codes for CASSPEEGLGHYEQYF.

This chain joins TRBV6-1 and TRBJ2-7, with 12 nucleotides matching TRBD2. CDR1 is MNHNS and CDR2 is SASEGT in the germline V gene. CDR3 length equals 15 residues. The junction had 8 bases not matched to a gene; V was cut back by 11 bases and J by 0 bases. CDR3 in amino acids: CAGGLAGPTSYEQYF. CDR3 DNA: TGTGCCGGCGGACTAGCGGGGCCCACCTCCTACGAGCAGTACTTC.

The gene calls are TRBV4-3 and TRBJ2-3, with D tentatively TRBD1 (6 bases). V shed 3 bases and J shed 4 bases, with 20 bases lying between them. Germline lookup yields CDR1 LGHNA and CDR2 YSLEER. This CDR3 is built from 17 residues. CDR3 sequence: CASSQLSSGSGADTQYF. Here the CDR3 DNA reads TGCGCCAGCAGCCAGCTTAGCTCCGGGTCAGGGGCAGATACGCAGTATTTT.

The chain has TRBV4-3 and TRBJ2-7; 10 bases align to TRBD2. From germline, CDR1 is LGHNA and CDR2 YSLEER. V lost 0 bases and J lost 0; bases outside the gene matches: 2. The CDR3 loop spans 16 amino acids. The CDR3 sequence: CASSQDLAGASYEQYF. The CDR3 region has the DNA TGCGCCAGCAGCCAAGATCTAGCGGGGGCCTCCTACGAGCAGTACTTC.

The CDR3 DNA reads TGTGCCAGCAGCCGGACTAGCGTGGGCGGGGAGCTGTTTTTT. Translated, it gives CASSRTSVGGELFF. The chain links TRBV7-2 to TRBJ2-2; 9 positions agree with TRBD2. The CDR3 length is 14 residues. The J segment lost 7 bases and the V segment lost 5 bases, leaving 5 bases of the junction unmatched. CDR1 and CDR2 from the germline V gene are SGHTA and FQGNSA. The full variable domain, in which reference TRBV7-2 and TRBJ2-2 provide the parts outside the CDR3, is GAGVSQSPSNKVTEKGKDVELRCDPISGHTALYWYRQSLGQGLEFLIYFQGNSAPDKSGLPSDRFSAERTGGSVSTLTIQRTQQEDSAVYLCASSRTSVGGELFFGEGSRLTVL.

A single count supports this clone. This rearrangement joins TRBV11-2 to TRBJ2-7, with 12 bases that match TRBD2. CDR1 and CDR2 (germline): SGHAT, FQNNGV. The CDR3 totals 18 residues. With 2 bases clipped from V and 2 bases from J, the junction kept 10 bases outside the gene matches. Here the CDR3 DNA reads TGTGCCAGCAGCTTACCCAGGGCGACTAGCGGGAGTCCCTACGAGCAGTACTTC. It translates to CASSLPRATSGSPYEQYF.

The V call is TRBV10-3, the J call TRBJ2-1, with TRBD2 matching 7 bases. With V trimmed by 10 bases and J by 12 bases, 6 bases remained unmatched. Germline V CDR1 and CDR2: ENHRY, SYGVKD. This CDR3 comprises 10 residues. The CDR3 nucleotides are TGTGCCACCGGGGGGAGTGGGCAGTTCTTC. It is translated as CATGGSGQFF.

CDR3 sequence reads: CASSQIHGVGANTEAFF. CDR3 DNA sequence: TGCGCCAGCAGCCAGATCCACGGGGTAGGAGCGAACACTGAAGCTTTCTTT. The J gene is TRBJ1-1, the V gene TRBV4-1; no clear D. The CDR3 extends over 17 amino acids. The germline CDR1 and CDR2 sequences are MGHRA and YSYEKL. Trimming removed 3 bases at V and 1 base at J, with 18 bases between.

The V call is TRBV25-1, the J call TRBJ1-1; the match to TRBD1 covers 10 bases. Germline CDR1 MGHDK, CDR2 SYGVNS. There are 13 residues in the CDR3. J gave up 4 bases and V 8 bases, and 4 bases lay outside the gene matches. In DNA, the CDR3 is TGTGCCAGCTCCGGGACAGGGGTCACTGAAGCTTTCTTT. This gives the protein CASSGTGVTEAFF.